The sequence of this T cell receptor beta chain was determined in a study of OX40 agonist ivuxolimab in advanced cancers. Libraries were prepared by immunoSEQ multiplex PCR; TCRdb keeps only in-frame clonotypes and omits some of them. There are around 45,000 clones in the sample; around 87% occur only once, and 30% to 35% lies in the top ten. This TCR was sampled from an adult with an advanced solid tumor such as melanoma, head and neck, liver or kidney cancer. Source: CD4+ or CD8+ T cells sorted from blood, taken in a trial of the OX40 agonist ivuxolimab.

This chain's CDR3 is CASSLSGDTNEKLFF. CDR3 sequence (DNA): TGTGCCAGCAGCCTATCGGGGGACACTAATGAAAAACTGTTTTTT. This chain connects TRBV9 to TRBJ1-4, with D maybe TRBD1 (5 bases). Trimming shortened V by 4 bases and J by 2 bases, and 12 bases separated the two germline ends. Per germline, CDR1 SGDLS and CDR2 YYNGEE. This CDR3 comprises 15 residues.